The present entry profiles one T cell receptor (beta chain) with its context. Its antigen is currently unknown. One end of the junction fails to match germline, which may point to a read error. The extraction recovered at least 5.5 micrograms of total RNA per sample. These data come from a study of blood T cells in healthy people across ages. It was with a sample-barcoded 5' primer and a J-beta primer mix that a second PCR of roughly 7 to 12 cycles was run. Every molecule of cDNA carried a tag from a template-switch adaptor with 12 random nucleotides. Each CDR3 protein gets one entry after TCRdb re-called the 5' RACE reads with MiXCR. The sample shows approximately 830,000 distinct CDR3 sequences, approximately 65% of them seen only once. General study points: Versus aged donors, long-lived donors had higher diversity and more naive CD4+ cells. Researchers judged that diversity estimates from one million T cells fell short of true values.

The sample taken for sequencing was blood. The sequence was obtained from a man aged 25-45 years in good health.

The CDR3 nucleotides are TGTGCCAGCAGTGGGGGCTACTTAAATTTACCCCTCCACTTT. Residues: CASSGGYLNLPLHF. The rearrangement links TRBV12-3 or TRBV12-4 to TRBJ1-6; TRBD1 might be the D (6 bases). CDR3 length equals 14 residues.